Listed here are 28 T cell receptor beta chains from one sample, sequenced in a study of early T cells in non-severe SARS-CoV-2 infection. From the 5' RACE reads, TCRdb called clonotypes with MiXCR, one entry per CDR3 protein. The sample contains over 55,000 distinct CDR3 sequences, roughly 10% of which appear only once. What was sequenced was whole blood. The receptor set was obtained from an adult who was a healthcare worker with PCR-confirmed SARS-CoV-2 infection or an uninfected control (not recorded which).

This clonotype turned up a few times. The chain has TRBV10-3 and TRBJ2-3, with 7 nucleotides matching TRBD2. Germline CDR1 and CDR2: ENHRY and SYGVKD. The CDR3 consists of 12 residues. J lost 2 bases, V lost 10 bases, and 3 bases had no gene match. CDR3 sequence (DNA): TGTGCCAACGGGGGGACCACAGATACGCAGTATTTT. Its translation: CANGGTTDTQYF.

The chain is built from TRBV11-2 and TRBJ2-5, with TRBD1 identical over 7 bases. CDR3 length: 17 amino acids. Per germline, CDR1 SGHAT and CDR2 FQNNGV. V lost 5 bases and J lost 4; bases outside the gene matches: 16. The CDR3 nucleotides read TGTGCCAGCAGCCCCTCCTCCTTTAATTCAGGGGGAGAGACCCAGTACTTC. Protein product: CASSPSSFNSGGETQYF.

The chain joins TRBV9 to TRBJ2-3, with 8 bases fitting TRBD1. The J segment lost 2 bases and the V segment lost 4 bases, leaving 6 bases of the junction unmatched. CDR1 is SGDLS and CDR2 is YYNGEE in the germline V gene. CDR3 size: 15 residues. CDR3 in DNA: TGTGCCAGCAGCAGACAGGGGTTTGACACAGATACGCAGTATTTT. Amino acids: CASSRQGFDTDTQYF. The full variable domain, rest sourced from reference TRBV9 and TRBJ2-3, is DSGVTQTPKHLITATGQRVTLRCSPRSGDLSVYWYQQSLDQGLQFLIQYYNGEERAKGNILERFSAQQFPDLHSELNLSSLELGDSALYFCASSRQGFDTDTQYFGPGTRLTVL.

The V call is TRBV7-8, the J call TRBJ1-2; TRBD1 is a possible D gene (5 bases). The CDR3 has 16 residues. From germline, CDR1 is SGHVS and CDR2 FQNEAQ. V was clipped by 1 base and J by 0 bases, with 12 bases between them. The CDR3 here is CASSLVAGAANYGYTF. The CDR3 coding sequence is TGTGCCAGCAGCTTAGTAGCCGGGGCCGCTAACTATGGCTACACCTTC.

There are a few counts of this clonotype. The CDR3 sequence: CASRASRVTNTGELFF. For the CDR3, the DNA is TGTGCCAGCAGAGCTAGTCGGGTTACGAACACCGGGGAGCTGTTTTTT. The V call is TRBV12-3 or TRBV12-4, the J call TRBJ2-2, with D uncertain. This CDR3 is 16 amino acids long. V lost 6 bases, J lost 0 bases, and 14 bases lay in between.

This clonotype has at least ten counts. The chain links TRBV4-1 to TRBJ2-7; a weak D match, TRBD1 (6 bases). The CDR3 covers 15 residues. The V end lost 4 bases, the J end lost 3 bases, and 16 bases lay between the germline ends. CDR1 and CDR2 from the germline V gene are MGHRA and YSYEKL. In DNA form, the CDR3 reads TGCGCCAGCAGCCCCACAGGGCTAGAGAACTACGAGCAGTACTTC. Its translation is CASSPTGLENYEQYF.

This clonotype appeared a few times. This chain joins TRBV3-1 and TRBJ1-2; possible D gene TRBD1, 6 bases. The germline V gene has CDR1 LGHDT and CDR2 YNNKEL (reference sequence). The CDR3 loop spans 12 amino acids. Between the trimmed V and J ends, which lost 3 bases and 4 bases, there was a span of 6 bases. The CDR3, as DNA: TGTGCCAGCAGCCAGACAGGCTATGGCTACACCTTC. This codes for CASSQTGYGYTF.

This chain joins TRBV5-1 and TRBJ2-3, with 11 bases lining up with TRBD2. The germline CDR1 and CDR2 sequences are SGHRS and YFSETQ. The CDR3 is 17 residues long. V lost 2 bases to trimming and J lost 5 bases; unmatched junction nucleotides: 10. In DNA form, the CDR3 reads TGCGCCAGCAGCTTTTTCCCGTGGACTAGCGGGCGAGATACGCAGTATTTT. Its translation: CASSFFPWTSGRDTQYF. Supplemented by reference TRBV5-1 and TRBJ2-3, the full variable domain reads KAGVTQTPRYLIKTRGQQVTLSCSPISGHRSVSWYQQTPGQGLQFLFEYFSETQRNKGNFPGRFSGRQFSNSRSEMNVSTLELGDSALYLCASSFFPWTSGRDTQYFGPGTRLTVL.

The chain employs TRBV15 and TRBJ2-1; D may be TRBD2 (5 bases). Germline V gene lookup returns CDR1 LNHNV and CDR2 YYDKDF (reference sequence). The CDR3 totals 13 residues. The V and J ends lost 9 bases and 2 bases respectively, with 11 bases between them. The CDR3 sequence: CATLGSAYNEQFF. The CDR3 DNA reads TGTGCCACTCTAGGGAGTGCCTACAATGAGCAGTTCTTC.

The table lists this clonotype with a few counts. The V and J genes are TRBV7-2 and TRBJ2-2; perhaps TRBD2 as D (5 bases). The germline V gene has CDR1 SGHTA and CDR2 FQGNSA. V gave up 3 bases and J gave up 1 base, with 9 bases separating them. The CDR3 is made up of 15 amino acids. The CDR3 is CASSFMSGNTGELFF. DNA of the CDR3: TGTGCCAGCAGCTTTATGAGCGGGAACACCGGGGAGCTGTTTTTT.

This chain's CDR3 is CAKGRINQPQHF. As DNA, the CDR3 is TGCGCAAAAGGGCGAATCAATCAGCCCCAGCATTTT. The rearrangement uses TRBV20-1 and TRBJ1-5; no reliable D call. The V gene's germline CDR1 is DFQATT and CDR2 SNEGSKA (reference sequence). The CDR3 consists of 12 residues.

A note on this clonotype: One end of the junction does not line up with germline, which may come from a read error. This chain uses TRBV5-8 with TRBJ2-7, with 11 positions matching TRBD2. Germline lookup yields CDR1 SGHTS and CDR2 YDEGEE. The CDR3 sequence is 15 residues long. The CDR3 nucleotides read TGTGTCAGCAGCTTGGGACCTAGCGGGAGGTACGAGCAGTACTTC. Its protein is CVSSLGPSGRYEQYF.

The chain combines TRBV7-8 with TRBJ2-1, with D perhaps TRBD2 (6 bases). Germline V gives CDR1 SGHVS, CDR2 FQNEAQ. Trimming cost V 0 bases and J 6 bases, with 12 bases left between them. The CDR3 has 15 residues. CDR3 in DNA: TGTGCCAGCAGCTTAGCGAGCGGGCTTCGCAATGAGCAGTTCTTC. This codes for CASSLASGLRNEQFF. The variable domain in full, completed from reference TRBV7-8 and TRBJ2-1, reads GAGVSQSPRYKVAKRGQDVALRCDPISGHVSLFWYQQALGQGPEFLTYFQNEAQLDKSGLPSDRFFAERPEGSVSTLKIQRTQQEDSAVYLCASSLASGLRNEQFFGPGTRLTVL.

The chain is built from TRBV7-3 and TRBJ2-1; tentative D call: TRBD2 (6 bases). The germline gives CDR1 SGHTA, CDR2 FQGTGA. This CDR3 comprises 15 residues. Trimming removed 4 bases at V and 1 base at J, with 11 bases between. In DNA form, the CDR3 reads TGTGCCAGCAGCTATCTCGGGGGTTCCTACAATGAGCAGTTCTTC. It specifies CASSYLGGSYNEQFF. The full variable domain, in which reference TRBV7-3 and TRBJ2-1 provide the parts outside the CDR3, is GAGVSQTPSNKVTEKGKYVELRCDPISGHTALYWYRQSLGQGPEFLIYFQGTGAADDSGLPNDRFFAVRPEGSVSTLKIQRTERGDSAVYLCASSYLGGSYNEQFFGPGTRLTVL.

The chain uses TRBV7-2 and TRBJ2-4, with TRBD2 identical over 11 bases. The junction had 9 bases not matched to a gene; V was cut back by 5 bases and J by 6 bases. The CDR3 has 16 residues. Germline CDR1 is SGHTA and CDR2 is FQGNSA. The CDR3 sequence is CASSRVAGGARNIQYF. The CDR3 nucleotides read TGTGCCAGCAGCCGGGTAGCGGGAGGGGCGAGAAACATTCAGTACTTC.

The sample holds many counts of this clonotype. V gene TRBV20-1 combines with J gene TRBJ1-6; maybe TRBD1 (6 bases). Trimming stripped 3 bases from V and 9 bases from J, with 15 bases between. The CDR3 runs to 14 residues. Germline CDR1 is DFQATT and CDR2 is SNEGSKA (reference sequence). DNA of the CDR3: TGCAGTGCTAGCAGGGGCGAGGGAGTTTCACCCCTCCACTTT. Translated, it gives CSASRGEGVSPLHF.

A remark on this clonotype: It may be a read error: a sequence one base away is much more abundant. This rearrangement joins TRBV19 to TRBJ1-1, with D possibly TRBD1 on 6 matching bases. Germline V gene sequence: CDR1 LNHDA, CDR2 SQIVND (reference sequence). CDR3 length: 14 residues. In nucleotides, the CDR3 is TGTGCCAGTAGTATTCAGGGTGGGGACACTGAAACTTTCTTT. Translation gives CASSIQGGDTETFF.

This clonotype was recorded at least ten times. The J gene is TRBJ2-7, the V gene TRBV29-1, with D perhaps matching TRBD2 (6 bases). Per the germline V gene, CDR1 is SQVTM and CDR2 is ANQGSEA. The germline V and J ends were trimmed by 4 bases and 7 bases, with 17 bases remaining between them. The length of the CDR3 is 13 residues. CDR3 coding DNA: TGCAGCGTTGGACGGAGGGCGGCGCCTGAGCAGTACTTC. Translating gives CSVGRRAAPEQYF.

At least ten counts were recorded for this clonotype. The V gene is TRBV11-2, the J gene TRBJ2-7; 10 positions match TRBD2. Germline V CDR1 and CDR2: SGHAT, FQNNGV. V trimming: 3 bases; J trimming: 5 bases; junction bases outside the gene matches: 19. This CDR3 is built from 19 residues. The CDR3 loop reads CASSFPPIRGLAEYNEQYF. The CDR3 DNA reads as TGTGCCAGCAGCTTTCCCCCAATTAGAGGACTAGCGGAGTACAACGAGCAGTACTTC. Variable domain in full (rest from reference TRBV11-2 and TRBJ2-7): EAGVAQSPRYKIIEKRQSVAFWCNPISGHATLYWYQQILGQGPKLLIQFQNNGVVDDSQLPKDRFSAERLKGVDSTLKIQPAKLEDSAVYLCASSFPPIRGLAEYNEQYFGPGTRLTVT.

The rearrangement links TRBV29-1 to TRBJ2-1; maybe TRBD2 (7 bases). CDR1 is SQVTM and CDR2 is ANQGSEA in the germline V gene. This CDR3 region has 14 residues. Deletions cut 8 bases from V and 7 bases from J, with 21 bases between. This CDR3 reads CSILGGVVINEQFF. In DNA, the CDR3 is TGCAGCATCCTAGGGGGGGTGGTGATAAATGAGCAGTTCTTC.

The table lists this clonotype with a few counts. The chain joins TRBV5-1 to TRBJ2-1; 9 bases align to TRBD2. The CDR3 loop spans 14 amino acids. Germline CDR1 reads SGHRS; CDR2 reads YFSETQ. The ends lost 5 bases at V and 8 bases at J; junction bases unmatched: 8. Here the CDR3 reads CASRWRGGLDEQFF. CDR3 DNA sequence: TGCGCCAGCAGATGGCGGGGGGGCTTAGATGAGCAGTTCTTC.

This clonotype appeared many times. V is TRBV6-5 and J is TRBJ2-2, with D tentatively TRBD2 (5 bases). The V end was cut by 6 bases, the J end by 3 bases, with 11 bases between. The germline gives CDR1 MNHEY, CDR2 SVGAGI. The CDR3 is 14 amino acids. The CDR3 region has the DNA TGTGCCAGCAGAAAGCGGCCATACACCGGGGAGCTGTTTTTT. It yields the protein CASRKRPYTGELFF.

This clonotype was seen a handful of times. CDR3 region: CASSLGTSGRLAAEQFF. DNA of the CDR3: TGTGCCAGCAGCCTCGGGACTAGCGGGAGGTTGGCTGCTGAGCAGTTCTTC. This chain uses TRBV7-6 with TRBJ2-1; TRBD2 matches 15 bases. V shed 5 bases and J 9 bases; nucleotides not matched to a gene: 11. This CDR3 contains 17 residues. Germline V CDR1 and CDR2: SGHVS, FNYEAQ.

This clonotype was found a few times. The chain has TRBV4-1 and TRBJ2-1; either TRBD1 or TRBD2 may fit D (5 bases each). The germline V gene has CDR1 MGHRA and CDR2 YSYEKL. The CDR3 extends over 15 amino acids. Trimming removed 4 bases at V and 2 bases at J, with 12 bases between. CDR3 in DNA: TGCGCCAGCAGCCTAGAGCGAGGGGCCTACAATGAGCAGTTCTTC. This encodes CASSLERGAYNEQFF.

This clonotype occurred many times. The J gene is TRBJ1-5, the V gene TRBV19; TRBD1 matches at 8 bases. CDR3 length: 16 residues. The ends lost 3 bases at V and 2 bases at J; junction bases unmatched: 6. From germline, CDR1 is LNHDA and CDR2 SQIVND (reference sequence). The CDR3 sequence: CASSIFPGQGNQPQHF. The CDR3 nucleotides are TGTGCCAGTAGTATCTTCCCGGGACAGGGCAATCAGCCCCAGCATTTT.

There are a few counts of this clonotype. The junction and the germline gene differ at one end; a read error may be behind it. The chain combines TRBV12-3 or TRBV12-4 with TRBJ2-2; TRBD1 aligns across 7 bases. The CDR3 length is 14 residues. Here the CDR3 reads CAGSQRQGAGELFF. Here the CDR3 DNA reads TGTGCCGGCAGCCAAAGGCAGGGGGCCGGGGAGCTGTTTTTT.

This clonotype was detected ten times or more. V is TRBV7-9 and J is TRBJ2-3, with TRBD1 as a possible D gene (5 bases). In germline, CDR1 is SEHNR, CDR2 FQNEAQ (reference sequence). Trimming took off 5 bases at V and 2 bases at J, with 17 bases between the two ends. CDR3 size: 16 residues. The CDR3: CASSPRVKDNTDTQYF. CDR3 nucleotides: TGTGCCAGCAGCCCCCGCGTTAAGGACAACACAGATACGCAGTATTTT.

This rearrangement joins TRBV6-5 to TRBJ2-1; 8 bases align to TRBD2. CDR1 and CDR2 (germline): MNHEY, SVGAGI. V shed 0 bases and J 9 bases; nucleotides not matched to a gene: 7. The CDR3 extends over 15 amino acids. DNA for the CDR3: TGTGCCAGCAGTTACTCCATAGCGGGATTATGTGAGCAGTTCTTC. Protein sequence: CASSYSIAGLCEQFF.